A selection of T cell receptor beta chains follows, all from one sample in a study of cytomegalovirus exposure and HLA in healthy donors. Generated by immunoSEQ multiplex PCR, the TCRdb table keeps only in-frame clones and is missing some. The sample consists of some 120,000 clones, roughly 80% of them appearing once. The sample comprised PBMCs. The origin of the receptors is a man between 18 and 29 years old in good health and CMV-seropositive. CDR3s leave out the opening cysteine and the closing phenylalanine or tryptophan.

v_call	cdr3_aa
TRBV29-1	SVGQGRSYEQY
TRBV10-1	ASSLRQGSGEQY
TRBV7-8	ASSYLSGGAEAEQF
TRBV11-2	ASSLGGSASSYNEQF
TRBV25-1	ARGGDIPYEQY
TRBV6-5	ASSSQGLDGYT
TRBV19	ATSRGSTDTQY
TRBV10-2	ASSESSFGLAGKTGELF
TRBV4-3	ASSRGTGRWGTDTQY
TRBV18	ASSTTRDRASGNTIY
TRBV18	ASSPSTAEDTQY
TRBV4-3	ASSQDSVLRGQETQY
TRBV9	ASSPSSSGVYNEQF
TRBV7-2	ASSPRRQGYEQY
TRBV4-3	ASSQGHISGGYT
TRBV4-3	ASSRRPGQATGELF
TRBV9	ASSVAGQTNNEQF
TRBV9	ASSVARWDSQETQY
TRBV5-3	ARSLLAGIKDTQY
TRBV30	AWSGSGINEQF
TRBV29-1	SVWEEREKNEQF
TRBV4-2	ASSQDGAGNGKNIQY
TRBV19	ASSMVALGYT
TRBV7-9	ASSVDSRANYGYT
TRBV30	AWGTGTAEETQY
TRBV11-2	ASSLGARLNTEAF
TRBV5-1	ASSPLLAGGSTDTQY
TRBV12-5	ASGRERGYQETQY
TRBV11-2	ASSLGNGGGSYNEQF
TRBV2	ASSRLAGGNEQY
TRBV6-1	ASSVGDSSYGYT
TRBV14	ASSRKEDSTDTQY
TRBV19	ASSAGTGGLH
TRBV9	ASSVVRGDVSYGYT
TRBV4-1	ASSLRTSLAYEQY
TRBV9	ASSEGGTGKYGYT
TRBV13	ASSYSADTQY
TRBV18	ASSPPGGKDDYGYT
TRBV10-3	AISEEIVIYGYT
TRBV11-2	ASRGQETRAQY
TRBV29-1	SVLGQGGGELF
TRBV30	AWIGRESTSTDTQY
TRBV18	ASSPETEPKNNPYEQY
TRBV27	ASSSPYEQY
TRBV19	ASSNQGSAQPQH
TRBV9	ASRRDRATGELF
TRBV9	ASSVGAGFPHEQF
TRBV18	ASSIQGSYEQY